This section outlines one T cell receptor (beta chain) sequence together with its context. The naive CD8 fraction comprised CD45RO-negative cells positively selected for CCR7 and excluded terminally differentiated effector memory CD45RA+ cells. The table came from immunoSEQ multiplex PCR; TCRdb's copy has only in-frame clones and leaves some out. The sample has approximately 600,000 clones; 85% to 95% are singletons. The sample originates from a study of shared clonotypes between healthy human individuals. Study as a whole: Three plates each covered CD4 naive and memory; CD8 naive two, CD8 memory one.

The sequencing input was naive CD8+ T cells sorted from blood. The receptor was derived from a woman aged 25 to 39 in good health.

The CDR3 loop is CASKPGGLAGQYF. The CDR3 DNA is TGTGCCAGCAAACCAGGGGGGCTAGCGGGGCAGTACTTC. The J gene is TRBJ2-7, the V gene TRBV2; possible D gene TRBD2, 8 bases. The V gene lost 7 bases and the J gene lost 9 bases, with 19 bases spanning the gap. The CDR3 sequence is 13 residues long. The V gene's germline CDR1 is SNHLY and CDR2 FYNNEI.